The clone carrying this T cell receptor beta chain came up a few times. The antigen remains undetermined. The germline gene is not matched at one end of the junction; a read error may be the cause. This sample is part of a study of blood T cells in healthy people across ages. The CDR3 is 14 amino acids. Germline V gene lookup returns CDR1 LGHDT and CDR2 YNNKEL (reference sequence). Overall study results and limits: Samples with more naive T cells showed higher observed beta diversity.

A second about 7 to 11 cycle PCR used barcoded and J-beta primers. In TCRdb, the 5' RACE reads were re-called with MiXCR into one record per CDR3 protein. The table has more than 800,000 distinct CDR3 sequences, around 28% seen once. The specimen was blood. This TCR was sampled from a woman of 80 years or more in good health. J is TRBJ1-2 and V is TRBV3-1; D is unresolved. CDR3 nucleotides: TGTGCCAGCAGCCAAAGGCACAGTAACTATGGCTTCACCTTC. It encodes CASSQRHSNYGFTF.